The next 28 T cell receptor beta chains were all read from a single sample in a study of blood T cell repertoires in COVID-19 (dated by TCRdb to 2020 to 2021). Libraries were constructed by the immunoSEQ multiplex PCR assay. What TCRdb holds here is the immuneACCESS table cut down to in-frame rearrangements. Part of the clones is not present; checked against another copy, under half of the missing clones reflect an unresolved V gene, and the others are unexplained. The sample table holds some 58,000 clones, of which about 81% were seen once. The leading ten clones occupy under 35% of the sample. Material: peripheral blood. These receptors were collected from a man in his fifties or sixties with COVID-19, enrolled during active disease.

CDR3 in DNA: TGCGCCAGCAGCCAAGAGACAGCTTTCTACAATGAGCAGTTCTTC. Amino acid sequence: CASSQETAFYNEQFF. The chain carries TRBV4-3 and TRBJ2-1; D perhaps matches TRBD1 (5 bases). Germline values: CDR1 LGHNA, CDR2 YSLEER. V lost 0 bases and J 3 bases, leaving 9 bases between the germline ends. The CDR3 is made up of 15 amino acids.

This clone was picked up a small number of times. This chain connects TRBV5-4 to TRBJ1-6; D uncertain. The CDR3 covers 12 residues. Per germline, CDR1 SGHNT and CDR2 YYREEE (reference sequence). Trimming left V 3 bases short and J 7 bases short, with 5 bases between. CDR3 sequence (DNA): TGTGCCAGCAGCTCCTTAAATTCACCCCTCCACTTT. Translating gives CASSSLNSPLHF.

The table lists this clone with a few counts. This rearrangement joins TRBV5-1 to TRBJ2-3; D perhaps matches TRBD2 (6 bases). CDR3 length: 13 amino acids. Germline CDR1 is SGHRS and CDR2 is YFSETQ. Trimming removed 4 bases at V and 3 bases at J, with 9 bases between. The CDR3 sequence is CASSGGTTDTQYF. CDR3 in DNA: TGCGCCAGCAGCGGCGGGACTACAGATACGCAGTATTTT. Together with reference TRBV5-1 and TRBJ2-3, the CDR3 gives the full variable domain: KAGVTQTPRYLIKTRGQQVTLSCSPISGHRSVSWYQQTPGQGLQFLFEYFSETQRNKGNFPGRFSGRQFSNSRSEMNVSTLELGDSALYLCASSGGTTDTQYFGPGTRLTVL.

This rearrangement joins TRBV7-2 to TRBJ2-1; 7 bases map to TRBD1. The CDR3 runs 17 residues. V was clipped by 3 bases and J by 2 bases; unmatched bases: 10. Germline CDR1 is SGHTA and CDR2 is FQGNSA. The CDR3 protein is CASSFAEGAHTYNEQFF. The CDR3 DNA is TGTGCCAGCAGCTTCGCCGAGGGGGCGCACACCTACAATGAGCAGTTCTTC.

The rearrangement links TRBV29-1 to TRBJ1-2; D might be TRBD1 (5 bases). This CDR3 contains 14 residues. The V and J ends lost 3 bases and 0 bases respectively, with 11 bases between them. Germline lookup yields CDR1 SQVTM and CDR2 ANQGSEA. The DNA for the CDR3 is TGCAGCGTTGAGCGGGGAGGGGCTAACTATGGCTACACCTTC. This gives the protein CSVERGGANYGYTF.

The rearrangement joins TRBV29-1 to TRBJ2-7; the match to TRBD2 covers 11 bases. Germline CDR1 SQVTM, CDR2 ANQGSEA. V shed 0 bases and J 2 bases; nucleotides not matched to a gene: 6. This CDR3 is built from 16 residues. The CDR3 loop reads CSVEDIGLAGTYEQYF. CDR3 coding DNA: TGCAGCGTTGAAGATATTGGACTAGCGGGCACCTACGAGCAGTACTTC.

The V call is TRBV7-9, the J call TRBJ2-7; 7 bases match TRBD2. Looked up from germline, CDR1 is SEHNR and CDR2 is FQNEAQ (reference sequence). Trimming removed 5 bases from V and 5 bases from J; junction bases left unmatched: 6. The CDR3 consists of 13 residues. Here the CDR3 reads CASSPIGRDEQYF. The CDR3 nucleotides are TGTGCCAGCAGCCCCATTGGGAGGGACGAGCAGTACTTC.

The chain recombines TRBV24-1 with TRBJ1-1, with D unclear. V shed 2 bases and J shed 7 bases, with 7 bases lying between them. CDR1 KGHDR and CDR2 SFDVKD come from the germline V gene. CDR3 length: 12 residues. The CDR3 loop reads CATSDSTGEAFF. In DNA, the CDR3 is TGTGCCACCAGTGATTCTACGGGTGAAGCTTTCTTT.

The gene calls are TRBV3-1 (or the pseudogene TRBV3-2) and TRBJ2-5; a weak D match, TRBD2 (6 bases). Germline CDR1 and CDR2: LGHDT and YNNKEL (reference sequence). The CDR3 runs 16 residues. V was pared by 4 bases and J by 1 base, with 16 bases between. The CDR3 bases are TGTGCCAGCAGCCTAAGTGCGGGGCTGAGCCAAGAGACCCAGTACTTC. This translates into CASSLSAGLSQETQYF.

The rearrangement links TRBV5-5 to TRBJ2-7, with a weak D call TRBD2 (6 bases). Trimming removed 4 bases from V and 3 bases from J, with 17 bases in between. The CDR3 sequence is 15 residues long. CDR1 and CDR2 from the germline V gene are SGHKS and YYEKEE (reference sequence). This CDR3 reads CASSPTGVGSYEQYF. The DNA for the CDR3 is TGTGCCAGCAGCCCGACCGGGGTCGGGAGCTACGAGCAGTACTTC.

Here the CDR3 reads CASTPGTILNEQFF. The CDR3 DNA follows: TGTGCCAGTACCCCCGGGACTATTCTGAATGAGCAGTTCTTC. The V call is TRBV19, the J call TRBJ2-1; 7 bases agree with TRBD2. This CDR3 region has 14 residues. After removal of 7 bases from V and 7 bases from J, the junction contained 10 bases not matched to a gene. CDR1 and CDR2 (germline): LNHDA, SQIVND (reference sequence).

V is TRBV29-1 and J is TRBJ2-5; maybe TRBD2 (5 bases). Germline CDR1 and CDR2: SQVTM and ANQGSEA. The V and J ends lost 6 bases and 5 bases respectively, with 13 bases between them. This CDR3 is built from 12 residues. This CDR3 reads CSVDNSGETQYF. The CDR3 DNA reads as TGCAGCGTCGACAATTCGGGGGAGACCCAGTACTTC. Full variable domain (missing parts from reference TRBV29-1 and TRBJ2-5): SAVISQKPSRDICQRGTSLTIQCQVDSQVTMMFWYRQQPGQSLTLIATANQGSEATYESGFVIDKFPISRPNLTFSTLTVSNMSPEDSSIYLCSVDNSGETQYFGPGTRLLVL.

The chain combines TRBV5-1 with TRBJ2-2, with D perhaps matching TRBD2 (5 bases). The CDR3 totals 14 residues. The ends were cut back, 5 bases at V and 1 base at J, with 9 bases in the middle. The germline V gene encodes CDR1 SGHRS and CDR2 YFSETQ. CDR3 coding DNA: TGCGCCAGCAGGAGGGCCGAGAACACCGGGGAGCTGTTTTTT. Amino acids: CASRRAENTGELFF.

The chain joins TRBV10-2 to TRBJ2-1; TRBD1 matches 7 bases. The V gene's germline CDR1 is WSHSY and CDR2 SAAADI. The V and J ends lost 7 bases and 10 bases, in that order; junction bases with no gene match: 10. The CDR3 length is 13 residues. In nucleotides, the CDR3 is TGCGCCAGCAACGGACAGGACGTGGGAGAGCAGTTCTTC. Residues: CASNGQDVGEQFF.

V gene TRBV15 combines with J gene TRBJ2-5; a weak D match, TRBD2 (6 bases). CDR1 and CDR2 (germline): LNHNV, YYDKDF (reference sequence). This CDR3 contains 15 residues. V lost 3 bases and J 1 base, leaving 12 bases between the germline ends. This CDR3 reads CATSSGSPGQETQYF. The CDR3 DNA follows: TGTGCCACCAGCAGCGGGAGTCCGGGCCAAGAGACCCAGTACTTC.

The genes are TRBV7-9 and TRBJ2-7; TRBD1 aligns across 8 bases. V was pared by 5 bases and J by 5 bases, with 8 bases of the junction left unmatched. The germline gives CDR1 SEHNR, CDR2 FQNEAQ (reference sequence). The CDR3 covers 14 residues. CDR3 amino acids: CASSGRTGSHEQYF. The CDR3 nucleotides are TGTGCCAGCAGCGGACGGACAGGGTCCCACGAGCAGTACTTC.

This clone was seen a single time. The V and J genes are TRBV30 and TRBJ1-1; D might be TRBD1 (6 bases). The CDR3 is 16 residues long. Trimming shortened V by 4 bases and J by 4 bases, and 22 bases separated the two germline ends. From germline, CDR1 is GTSNPN and CDR2 SVGIG (reference sequence). The CDR3 DNA reads as TGTGCCTGGATCCCGGGGGGGGCGGGCTTTGGCACTGAAGCTTTCTTT. Translated, it gives CAWIPGGAGFGTEAFF.

This clone has just a few counts. The J gene is TRBJ1-2, the V gene TRBV5-4, with no clear D. CDR1 and CDR2 (germline): SGHNT, YYREEE (reference sequence). The CDR3 spans 17 residues. V lost 6 bases, J lost 7 bases, and 28 bases lay in between. The DNA for the CDR3 is TGTGCCAGCACTCCTAAAACCGGGAGCACGGGCACCTCTGGCTACACCTTC. It encodes CASTPKTGSTGTSGYTF.

This chain links TRBV9 with TRBJ2-2; 8 bases are a match to TRBD1. CDR3 length: 15 amino acids. Germline V gene lookup returns CDR1 SGDLS and CDR2 YYNGEE. With 0 bases clipped from V and 4 bases from J, the junction kept 2 bases outside the gene matches. The CDR3, as DNA: TGTGCCAGCAGCGTAGGACAGGGGACCACCGGGGAGCTGTTTTTT. As protein: CASSVGQGTTGELFF.

The rearrangement links TRBV27 to TRBJ1-5; the match to TRBD1 covers 7 bases. In germline, CDR1 is MNHEY, CDR2 SMNVEV (reference sequence). The CDR3 is 15 amino acids. Trimming took 2 bases from V and 7 from J; bases not matched to a gene: 8. In DNA form, the CDR3 reads TGTGCCAGCAGTTTACGACAGGGATTAGAGCAGCCCCAGCATTTT. Protein sequence: CASSLRQGLEQPQHF.

The V gene is TRBV19, the J gene TRBJ2-5; possible D gene TRBD2, 6 bases. The germline gives CDR1 LNHDA, CDR2 SQIVND (reference sequence). Trimming removed 3 bases from V and 7 bases from J, with 18 bases in between. The CDR3 extends over 15 amino acids. For the CDR3, the DNA is TGTGCCAGTAGTATTACCTCGCGGCAGGGAGGGACCCAGTACTTC. This encodes CASSITSRQGGTQYF.

The CDR3 loop reads CASSLGDRGTDTQYF. The DNA of the CDR3 is TGTGCCAGCAGTTTAGGGGACAGGGGAACAGATACGCAGTATTTT. The chain is built from TRBV27 and TRBJ2-3; 10 bases align to TRBD1. Germline V CDR1 and CDR2: MNHEY, SMNVEV (reference sequence). J lost 3 bases, V lost 2 bases, and 2 bases had no gene match. The CDR3 is 15 residues long.

This clone is a singleton in its sample. This chain's CDR3 is CASTADSGGKDTQYF. CDR3 DNA: TGTGCCAGCACCGCGGATAGCGGGGGGAAAGATACGCAGTATTTT. The V and J genes are TRBV2 and TRBJ2-3; 10 nucleotides line up with TRBD2. Germline V gene lookup returns CDR1 SNHLY and CDR2 FYNNEI. The CDR3 sequence is 15 residues long. V trimming: 7 bases; J trimming: 5 bases; junction bases outside the gene matches: 9. Using reference TRBV2 and TRBJ2-3 for the parts outside the CDR3, the full variable domain is EPEVTQTPSHQVTQMGQEVILRCVPISNHLYFYWYRQILGQKVEFLVSFYNNEISEKSEIFDDQFSVERPDGSNFTLKIRSTKLEDSAMYFCASTADSGGKDTQYFGPGTRLTVL.

The rearrangement joins TRBV7-2 to TRBJ2-1, with 10 bases that match TRBD1. In germline, CDR1 is SGHTA, CDR2 FQGNSA. With 1 base clipped from V and 6 bases from J, the junction kept 9 bases outside the gene matches. The CDR3 runs 17 residues. The CDR3 bases are TGTGCCAGCAGCTTAGGGGGGGACAGGGGATATCTCAATGAGCAGTTCTTC. Translated: CASSLGGDRGYLNEQFF.

The rearrangement uses TRBV2 and TRBJ1-2, with D possibly being TRBD1 (5 bases). Germline CDR1 is SNHLY and CDR2 is FYNNEI. V lost 6 bases, J lost 8 bases, and 13 bases lay in between. The CDR3 sequence is 12 residues long. CDR3 amino acids: CASRLGVSGYTF. For the CDR3, the DNA is TGTGCCAGCAGGCTAGGGGTCTCCGGCTACACCTTC.

The gene calls are TRBV5-1 and TRBJ2-7, with D perhaps TRBD1 (6 bases). Trimming cost V 4 bases and J 6 bases, with 17 bases left between them. From germline, CDR1 is SGHRS and CDR2 YFSETQ. This CDR3 comprises 14 residues. This CDR3 is CASSTAGAGSEQYF. In DNA form, the CDR3 reads TGCGCCAGCAGCACCGCAGGGGCAGGTAGCGAGCAGTACTTC.

This chain uses TRBV5-6 with TRBJ1-5; D perhaps matches TRBD1 (5 bases). V was pared by 1 base and J by 0 bases, with 11 bases between. The CDR3 spans 16 residues. In germline, CDR1 is SGHDT, CDR2 YYEEEE. The CDR3 here is CASSLSQGSSNQPQHF. The CDR3, as DNA: TGTGCCAGCAGCTTGTCCCAGGGCAGTAGCAATCAGCCCCAGCATTTT.

This sequence joins TRBV12-3 or TRBV12-4 and TRBJ2-7, with D maybe TRBD2 (6 bases). The CDR3 covers 12 residues. V lost 5 bases and J 7 bases, leaving 12 bases between the germline ends. The CDR3 reads CASSPGVQEQYF. CDR3 in DNA: TGTGCCAGCAGTCCGGGGGTTCAAGAGCAGTACTTC.